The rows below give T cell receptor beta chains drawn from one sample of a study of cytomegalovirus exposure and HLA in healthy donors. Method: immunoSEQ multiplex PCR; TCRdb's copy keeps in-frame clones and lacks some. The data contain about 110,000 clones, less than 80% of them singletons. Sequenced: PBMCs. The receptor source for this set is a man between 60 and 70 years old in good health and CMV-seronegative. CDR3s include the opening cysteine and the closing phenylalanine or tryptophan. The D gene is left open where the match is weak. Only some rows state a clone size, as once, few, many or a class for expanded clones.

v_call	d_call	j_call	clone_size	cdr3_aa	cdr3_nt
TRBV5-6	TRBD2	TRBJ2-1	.	CASSLEVGTRYNEQFF	TGTGCCAGCAGCTTGGAGGTGGGGACTAGGTACAATGAGCAGTTCTTC
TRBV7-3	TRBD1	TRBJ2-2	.	CASSQRTGSGELFF	TGTGCCAGCAGCCAGCGGACAGGGTCCGGGGAGCTGTTTTTT
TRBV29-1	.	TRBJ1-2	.	CSVGDTANYGYTF	TGCAGCGTGGGGGACACCGCTAACTATGGCTACACCTTC
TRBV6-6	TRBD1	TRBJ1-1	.	CASRGQGARDTEAFF	TGTGCCAGCAGGGGACAGGGGGCGCGGGACACTGAAGCTTTCTTT
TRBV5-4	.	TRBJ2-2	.	CASSSTGELFF	TGTGCCAGCAGCTCGACCGGGGAGCTGTTTTTT
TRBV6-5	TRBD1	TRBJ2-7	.	CASSRQGYEQYF	TGTGCCAGCAGCAGACAGGGCTACGAGCAGTACTTC
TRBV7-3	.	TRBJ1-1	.	CASSLTQNTEAFF	TGTGCCAGCAGCTTAACACAGAACACTGAAGCTTTCTTT
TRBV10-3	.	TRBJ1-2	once	CAITEWAGASDGYTF	TGTGCCATCACCGAATGGGCAGGGGCCTCCGATGGCTACACCTTC
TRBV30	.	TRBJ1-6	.	CAWSVSRGANNSPLHF	TGTGCCTGGAGTGTATCCCGGGGGGCAAATAATTCACCCCTCCACTTT
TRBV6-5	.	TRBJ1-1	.	CASAGTPSNTEAFF	TGTGCCAGCGCCGGGACACCCAGCAACACTGAAGCTTTCTTT
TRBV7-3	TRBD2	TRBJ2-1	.	CASSLMGGGVDNEQFF	TGTGCCAGCAGCTTAATGGGCGGGGGGGTAGACAATGAGCAGTTCTTC
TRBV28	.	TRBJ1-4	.	CASSSPGHSNEKLFF	TGTGCCAGCAGTTCCCCGGGACACAGTAATGAAAAACTGTTTTTT
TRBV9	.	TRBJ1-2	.	CASSPSPGASDHYGYTF	TGTGCCAGCAGCCCGAGCCCTGGGGCGTCAGACCACTATGGCTACACCTTC
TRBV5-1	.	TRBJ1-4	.	CASRDSATNEKLFF	TGCGCCAGCCGAGACAGTGCAACTAATGAAAAACTGTTTTTT
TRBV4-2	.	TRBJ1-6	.	CASGRQFGSYNSPLHF	TGTGCCAGCGGCCGTCAGTTCGGGTCCTATAATTCACCCCTCCACTTT
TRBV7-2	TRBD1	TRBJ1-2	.	CASSLGLGGANYGYTF	TGTGCCAGCAGCTTAGGGCTAGGGGGCGCTAACTATGGCTACACCTTC
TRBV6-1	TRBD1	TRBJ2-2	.	CASSERSGTGARTGELFF	TGTGCCAGCAGTGAACGGTCCGGGACAGGGGCGAGGACCGGGGAGCTGTTTTTT
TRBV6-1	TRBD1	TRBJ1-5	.	CASRTGEFLPQHF	TGTGCCAGCAGGACAGGGGAATTTTTGCCCCAGCATTTT
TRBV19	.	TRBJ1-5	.	CASSMADSNQPQHF	TGTGCCAGTAGTATGGCTGATAGCAATCAGCCCCAGCATTTT
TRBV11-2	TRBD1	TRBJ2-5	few	CASLDRDQETQYF	TGTGCCAGCTTGGACAGGGACCAAGAGACCCAGTACTTC
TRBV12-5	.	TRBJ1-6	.	CASGLDSYNSPLHF	TGTGCTAGTGGTCTGGACAGTTATAATTCACCCCTCCACTTT
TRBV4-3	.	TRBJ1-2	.	CASSQDRATVITF	TGCGCCAGCAGCCAAGATCGGGCGACAGTTATCACCTTC
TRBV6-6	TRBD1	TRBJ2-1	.	CASSLGGQGYNEQFF	TGTGCCAGCAGCCTTGGTGGACAGGGGTACAATGAGCAGTTCTTC
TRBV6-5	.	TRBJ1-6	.	CASSYSRSSYNSPLHF	TGTGCCAGCAGTTACTCCAGAAGCTCCTATAATTCACCCCTCCACTTT
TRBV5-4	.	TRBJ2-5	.	CASSPERTEPYF	TGTGCCAGCAGCCCGGAACGGACAGAACCGTACTTC
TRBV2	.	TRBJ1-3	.	CASSELTSGNTIYF	TGTGCCAGCAGTGAACTAACCTCTGGAAACACCATATATTTT
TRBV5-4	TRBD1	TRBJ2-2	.	CATLRQGATGELFF	TGTGCCACCCTAAGACAGGGGGCTACCGGGGAGCTGTTTTTT
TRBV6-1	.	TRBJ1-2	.	CASSSDFYGYTF	TGTGCCAGCAGCAGCGATTTCTATGGCTACACCTTC
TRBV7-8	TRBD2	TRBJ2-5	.	CASSFGTSGVETQYF	TGTGCCAGCAGCTTCGGGACTAGCGGGGTGGAGACCCAGTACTTC
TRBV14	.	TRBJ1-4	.	CASSSGHREKLFF	TGTGCCAGCAGCTCCGGACACCGTGAAAAACTGTTTTTT
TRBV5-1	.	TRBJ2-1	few	CASSLLGAEQFF	TGCGCCAGCAGTCTTCTAGGGGCTGAGCAGTTCTTC
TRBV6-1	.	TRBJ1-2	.	CASNQNYGYTF	TGTGCCAGCAACCAGAACTATGGCTACACCTTC
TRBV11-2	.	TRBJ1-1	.	CASSHAGNTEAFF	TGTGCCAGCAGCCACGCGGGAAACACTGAAGCTTTCTTT
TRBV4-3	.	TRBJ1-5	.	CASSQDRGNQPQHF	TGCGCCAGCAGCCAAGATAGGGGGAATCAGCCCCAGCATTTT
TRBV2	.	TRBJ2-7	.	CASKHLGSYEQYF	TGTGCCAGCAAACACTTAGGGAGCTACGAGCAGTACTTC
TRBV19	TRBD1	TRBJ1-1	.	CASSPPGQGLLATEAFF	TGTGCCAGTAGCCCCCCCGGACAGGGGTTGTTGGCCACTGAAGCTTTCTTT
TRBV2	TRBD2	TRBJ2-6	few	CASTGGGHGANVLTF	TGTGCCAGCACCGGCGGGGGGCACGGGGCCAACGTCCTGACTTTC
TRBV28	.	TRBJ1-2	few	CASRGTGTSNYGYTF	TGTGCCAGCAGGGGCACCGGGACTTCTAACTATGGCTACACCTTC
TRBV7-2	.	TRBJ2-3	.	CASSWEGVDTQYF	TGTGCCAGCAGCTGGGAAGGGGTGGATACGCAGTATTTT
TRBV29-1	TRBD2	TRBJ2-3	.	CSLTSGRTDTQYF	TGCAGCCTGACTAGCGGGCGAACAGATACGCAGTATTTT
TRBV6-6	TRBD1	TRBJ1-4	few	CASSRGTGNEKLFF	TGTGCCAGCAGTCGTGGGACAGGAAATGAAAAACTGTTTTTT
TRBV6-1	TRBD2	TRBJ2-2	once	CASSETSGMNTGELFF	TGTGCCAGCAGTGAGACTAGCGGTATGAACACCGGGGAGCTGTTTTTT
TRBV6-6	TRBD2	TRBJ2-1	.	CASRAGGTSGQNEQFF	TGTGCCAGCAGGGCCGGCGGGACTAGCGGCCAGAATGAGCAGTTCTTC
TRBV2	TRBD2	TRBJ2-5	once	CASGGRVETQYF	TGTGCCAGCGGGGGGAGGGTCGAGACCCAGTACTTC
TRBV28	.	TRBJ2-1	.	CASSLSGVNEQFF	TGTGCCAGCAGTTTGTCAGGGGTCAATGAGCAGTTCTTC
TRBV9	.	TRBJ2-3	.	CASSPAGDTQYF	TGTGCCAGCAGCCCGGCGGGGGATACGCAGTATTTT
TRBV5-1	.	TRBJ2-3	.	CASSLERSTDTQYF	TGCGCCAGCAGCTTGGAACGGAGCACAGATACGCAGTATTTT